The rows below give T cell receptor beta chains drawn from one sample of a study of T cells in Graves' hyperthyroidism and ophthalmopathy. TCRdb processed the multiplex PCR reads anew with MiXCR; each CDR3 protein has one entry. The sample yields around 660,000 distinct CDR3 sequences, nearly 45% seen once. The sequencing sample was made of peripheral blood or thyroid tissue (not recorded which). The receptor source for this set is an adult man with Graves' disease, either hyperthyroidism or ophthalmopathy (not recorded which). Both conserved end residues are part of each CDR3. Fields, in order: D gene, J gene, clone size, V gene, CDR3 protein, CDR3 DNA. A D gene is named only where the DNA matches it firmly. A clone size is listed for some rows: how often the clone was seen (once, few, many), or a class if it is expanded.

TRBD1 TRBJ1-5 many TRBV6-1 CASSLRTGRQPQHF TGTGCCAGCAGTCTACGGACAGGGCGTCAGCCCCAGCATTTT
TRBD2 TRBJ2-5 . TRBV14 CASSQGLAGFQETQYF TGTGCCAGCAGCCAAGGACTAGCGGGATTCCAAGAGACCCAGTACTTC
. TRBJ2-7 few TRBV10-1 CASSPSSLARPTYEQYF TGTGCCAGCAGTCCGTCGTCGTTGGCCAGACCAACCTACGAGCAGTACTTC
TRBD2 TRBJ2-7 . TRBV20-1 CSATLAGGLYEQYF TGCAGTGCCACTCTAGCGGGAGGACTGTACGAGCAGTACTTC
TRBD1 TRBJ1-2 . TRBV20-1 CSARGGTGNGYTF TGCAGTGCTAGAGGAGGGACAGGGAATGGCTACACCTTC
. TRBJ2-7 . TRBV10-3 CASSLGQGPWEYF TGTGCCAGCAGTTTAGGTCAGGGCCCTTGGGAGTACTTC
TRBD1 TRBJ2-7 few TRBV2 CASSEARGQRHEQYF TGTGCCAGCAGTGAAGCTCGGGGACAGAGACACGAGCAGTACTTC
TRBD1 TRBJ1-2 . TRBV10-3 CAINQGAFGYTF TGTGCCATCAACCAGGGGGCGTTTGGCTACACCTTC
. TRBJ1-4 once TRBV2 CASRRQELNEKLFF TGTGCCAGCAGGCGACAGGAACTTAATGAAAAACTGTTTTTT
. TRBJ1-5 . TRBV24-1 CATSAGQGYQHF TGTGCCACCAGTGCTGGGCAAGGGTATCAGCATTTT
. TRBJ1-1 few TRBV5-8 CASSLGDYFDTEAFF TGTGCCAGCAGCTTAGGGGATTACTTCGACACTGAAGCTTTCTTT
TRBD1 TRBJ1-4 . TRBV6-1 CASIALTGGLCEKLFF TGTGCCAGCATCGCCCTGACAGGGGGCTTATGTGAAAAACTGTTTTTT
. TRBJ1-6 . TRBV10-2 CASSVGTGFSPLHF TGCGCCAGCAGTGTAGGCACAGGATTCTCACCCCTCCACTTT
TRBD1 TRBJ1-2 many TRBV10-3 CAISEAGGGYTF TGTGCCATCAGTGAGGCAGGGGGCGGCTACACCTTC
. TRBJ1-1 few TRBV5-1 CASRQENTEAFF TGCGCCAGCAGACAAGAGAACACTGAAGCTTTCTTT
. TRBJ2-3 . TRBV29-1 CSVDTGNWADTQYF TGCAGCGTTGATACAGGAAATTGGGCAGATACGCAGTATTTT
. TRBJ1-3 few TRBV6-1 CASSPSHSGNTIYF TGTGCCAGCAGTCCGTCCCACTCTGGAAACACCATATATTTT
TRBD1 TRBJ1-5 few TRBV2 CASRKSEGGSQPQHF TGTGCCAGCAGGAAATCAGAAGGGGGCAGTCAGCCCCAGCATTTT
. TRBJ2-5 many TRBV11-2 CASSLAWGQETQYF TGTGCCAGCAGCTTAGCTTGGGGACAAGAGACCCAGTACTTC
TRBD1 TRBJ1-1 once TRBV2 CASSVRGQGSFF TGTGCCAGCAGTGTTAGGGGACAGGGCAGCTTCTTT
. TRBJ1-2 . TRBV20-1 CSRGGKYTF TGCAGCCGAGGGGGAAAATACACCTTC
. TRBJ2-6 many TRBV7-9 CASSQAAAGANVLTF TGTGCCAGCAGCCAAGCGGCGGCGGGGGCCAACGTCCTGACTTTC
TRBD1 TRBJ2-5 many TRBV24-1 CATSDWDREGETQYF TGTGCCACCAGTGACTGGGACAGGGAGGGAGAGACCCAGTACTTC
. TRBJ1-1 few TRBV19 CASSIDRRKTEAFF TGTGCCAGTAGTATAGATCGACGGAAAACTGAAGCTTTCTTT
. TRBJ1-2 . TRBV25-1 CARQGGGYGYTF TGTGCCAGACAGGGCGGGGGCTATGGCTACACCTTC
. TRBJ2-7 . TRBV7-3 CASRKLGDVLSYEQYF TGTGCCAGCAGGAAGCTAGGGGACGTCCTCTCCTACGAGCAGTACTTC
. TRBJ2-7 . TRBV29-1 CSVGAGSSYEQYF TGCAGCGTTGGGGCAGGGAGCTCCTACGAGCAGTACTTC
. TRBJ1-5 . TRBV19 CASSIEGYQPQHF TGTGCCAGTAGTATAGAGGGATATCAGCCCCAGCATTTT
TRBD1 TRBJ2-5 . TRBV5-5 CASSLTGGNQETQYF TGTGCCAGCAGCTTAACAGGGGGCAACCAAGAGACCCAGTACTTC
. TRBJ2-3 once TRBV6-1 CASSGDGLSGYF TGTGCCAGCAGTGGGGACGGCTTGTCGGGGTATTTT
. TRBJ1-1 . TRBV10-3 CASSYGGGPNTEAFF TGTGCCAGCAGTTACGGCGGGGGTCCGAACACTGAAGCTTTCTTT
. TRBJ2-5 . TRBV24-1 CATSDLGDGETQYF TGTGCCACCAGTGATTTGGGCGATGGTGAGACCCAGTACTTC
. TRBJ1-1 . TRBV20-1 CSARGLSGNTEAFF TGCAGTGCTAGAGGTCTAAGCGGGAACACTGAAGCTTTCTTT
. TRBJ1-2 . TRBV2 CASRVSFDYGYTF TGTGCCAGCAGGGTCAGTTTTGACTATGGCTACACCTTC
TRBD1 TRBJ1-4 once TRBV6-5 CASSGRQGRTNEKLFF TGTGCCAGCAGTGGTCGACAGGGACGGACTAATGAAAAACTGTTTTTT
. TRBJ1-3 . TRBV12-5 CASGLVTGPIYF TGTGCTAGTGGTTTGGTAACAGGACCCATATATTTT
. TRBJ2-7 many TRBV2 CASSRLYEQYF TGTGCCAGCAGTCGACTCTACGAGCAGTACTTC
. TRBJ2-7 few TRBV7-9 CASSARPTGPYEQYF TGTGCCAGCAGCGCCCGCCCCACAGGTCCTTACGAGCAGTACTTC
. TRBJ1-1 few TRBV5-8 CASSFRDMNTEAFF TGCGCCAGCAGCTTCCGGGATATGAACACTGAAGCTTTCTTT
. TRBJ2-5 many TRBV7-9 CASSSTIGRQETQYF TGTGCCAGCAGCTCGACTATCGGCCGACAAGAGACCCAGTACTTC
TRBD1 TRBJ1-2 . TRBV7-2 CASSPGSGGNGYTF TGTGCCAGCAGCCCGGGGTCAGGGGGCAATGGCTACACCTTC
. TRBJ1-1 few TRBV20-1 CSARVGRGSTEAFF TGCAGTGCTAGAGTGGGTAGGGGCAGCACTGAAGCTTTCTTT
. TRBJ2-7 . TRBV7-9 CASSPWAVSYEQYF TGTGCCAGCAGTCCATGGGCGGTCTCCTACGAGCAGTACTTC
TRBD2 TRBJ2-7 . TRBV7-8 CASSSGLAGVYEQYF TGTGCCAGCAGCTCTGGACTAGCGGGGGTATACGAGCAGTACTTC
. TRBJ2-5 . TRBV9 CASSQAIPAGAQETQYF TGTGCCAGCAGCCAAGCCATCCCGGCAGGGGCCCAAGAGACCCAGTACTTC
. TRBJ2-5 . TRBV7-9 CASSQGQGVAEQETQYF TGTGCCAGCAGCCAAGGCCAAGGAGTAGCGGAACAAGAGACCCAGTACTTC
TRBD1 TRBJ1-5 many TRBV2 CASSEWDRGQPQHF TGTGCCAGCAGTGAATGGGACAGGGGCCAGCCCCAGCATTTT
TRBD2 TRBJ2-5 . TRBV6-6 CASAATSGGAQYF TGTGCCAGCGCCGCGACTAGCGGGGGGGCCCAGTACTTC